This section outlines one T cell receptor (beta chain) sequence together with its context. It differs at one base from a far larger clone, so likely a read error. This sample stems from a study of regulatory T cells in long-lasting Graves disease. Germline CDR1 and CDR2: SEHNR and FQNEAQ (reference sequence). The CDR3 has 15 residues. Time point defined: newly diagnosed GD, antithyroid drugs for less than 3 months. RNA from PBMCs was the source of the TCR library. Construction of TCR beta libraries relied on iRepertoire HTBI primers and on Arm-PCR targeting CDR3 regions. TCRdb recomputed calls from the multiplex PCR reads with MiXCR, one row per CDR3 protein. The profile shows about 430,000 distinct CDR3 sequences, 15% of them singletons. These data also featured in a second study, about T cells in Graves' hyperthyroidism and ophthalmopathy. That source adds: An initial round of RT-PCR targeting the TCR CDR3 relied on the HTBI primer set.

The material sequenced was peripheral blood mononuclear cells (PBMCs), taken at new diagnosis, from a patient treated with antithyroid drugs. This receptor was identified in a middle-aged woman with Graves disease. The chain links TRBV7-9 to TRBJ2-5, with D maybe TRBD2 (6 bases). Judging by the DNA end, TRBJ2-1 fits better; the J call may be wrong. CDR3 sequence: CASSPTRAGYNGQFF. In DNA form, the CDR3 reads TGTGCCAGCAGCCCCACCCGAGCGGGCTACAATGGGCAGTTCTTC.